This is a list of T cell receptor beta chains from one sample in a study of cytomegalovirus exposure and HLA in healthy donors. This table comes from immunoSEQ multiplex PCR, and its TCRdb copy is limited to in-frame clones, with some not included. Of some 130,000 clones in the sample, around 86% were seen once. Source material: PBMCs. Receptors originate from a man younger than 35 in good health and CMV-seronegative. The CDR3 runs from the conserved cysteine through the conserved F or W. D genes are given only for firm matches. A row's size may be missing; if present it is once, few, many or a size class.

-,TRBJ2-1,once,TRBV4-2,CASSLRGNEQFF,TGTGCCAGCAGCTTACGGGGCAATGAGCAGTTCTTC
-,TRBJ1-3,-,TRBV5-6,CASSPDGLKARPIYF,TGTGCCAGCAGCCCTGATGGACTCAAAGCTCGCCCCATATATTTT
TRBD2,TRBJ2-1,-,TRBV5-1,CASSPSTSGGWYEQFF,TGCGCCAGCAGTCCATCAACTAGCGGGGGATGGTATGAGCAGTTCTTC
-,TRBJ1-6,once,TRBV9,CASSPGRGVSSYNSPLHF,TGTGCCAGCAGCCCCGGGAGGGGGGTAAGCTCCTATAATTCACCCCTCCACTTT
TRBD2,TRBJ2-7,-,TRBV5-1,CASSLGRGPFREQYF,TGCGCCAGCAGCCTCGGGAGGGGCCCATTCCGGGAGCAGTACTTC
TRBD2,TRBJ2-2,-,TRBV7-2,CASTKPSGANTGELFF,TGTGCCAGCACCAAACCGAGCGGGGCGAACACCGGGGAGCTGTTTTTT
TRBD1,TRBJ2-7,-,TRBV6-5,CASSSGTAVAYEQYF,TGTGCCAGCAGCTCCGGGACAGCCGTCGCCTACGAGCAGTACTTC
-,TRBJ1-1,-,TRBV5-1,CASSQDPDRPEAFF,TGCGCCAGCAGCCAAGACCCGGACAGACCTGAAGCTTTCTTT
TRBD1,TRBJ1-2,-,TRBV4-3,CASSQAMGQGAYGYTF,TGCGCCAGCAGCCAAGCGATGGGACAGGGGGCCTATGGCTACACCTTC
-,TRBJ1-2,-,TRBV27,CASSLSNGGYGYTF,TGTGCCAGCAGTTTATCGAATGGCGGGTACGGCTACACCTTC
TRBD1,TRBJ2-2,-,TRBV7-6,CASSSGTGVTGELFF,TGTGCCAGCAGCTCCGGGACAGGGGTCACCGGGGAGCTGTTTTTT
TRBD2,TRBJ2-7,-,TRBV18,CASSRGRTSSIISYEQYF,TGTGCCAGCTCACGCGGGAGGACAAGCAGTATAATTTCCTACGAGCAGTACTTC
-,TRBJ2-7,-,TRBV27,CASAGYAYEQYF,TGTGCCAGCGCCGGGTATGCCTACGAGCAGTACTTC
-,TRBJ1-5,-,TRBV2,CASVGGDLSQPQHF,TGTGCCAGCGTGGGGGGGGACCTGAGTCAGCCCCAGCATTTT